The 2 T cell receptor beta chains listed next were all sequenced from one sample in a study of glioma-infiltrating T cells after dendritic cell vaccination. Data came from immunoSEQ multiplex PCR; TCRdb stores just in-frame clones and leaves some out. The sample has under 130,000 clones; roughly 81% are singletons. This material consisted of blood, taken before dendritic cell vaccination. The origin of the receptors is a human donor with glioblastoma.

This clone was counted between two and nine times. The chain carries TRBV6-1 and TRBJ1-6; tentative D call: TRBD1 (6 bases). This CDR3 has 14 residues. CDR1 and CDR2 from the germline V gene are MNHNS and SASEGT. Deletions cut 5 bases from V and 9 bases from J, with 14 bases between. The CDR3 is CASSSGRGSSPLHF. CDR3 in DNA: TGTGCCAGCAGTTCAGGGAGGGGGAGTTCACCCCTCCACTTT.

The rearrangement links TRBV7-9 to TRBJ1-4, with TRBD1 as a possible D gene (5 bases). The germline V gene has CDR1 SEHNR and CDR2 FQNEAQ (reference sequence). The V end lost 2 bases, the J end lost 5 bases, and 6 bases lay between the germline ends. This CDR3 has 13 residues. This CDR3 reads CASSLRQNEKLFF. The DNA of the CDR3 is TGTGCCAGCAGCTTACGACAGAATGAAAAACTGTTTTTT.